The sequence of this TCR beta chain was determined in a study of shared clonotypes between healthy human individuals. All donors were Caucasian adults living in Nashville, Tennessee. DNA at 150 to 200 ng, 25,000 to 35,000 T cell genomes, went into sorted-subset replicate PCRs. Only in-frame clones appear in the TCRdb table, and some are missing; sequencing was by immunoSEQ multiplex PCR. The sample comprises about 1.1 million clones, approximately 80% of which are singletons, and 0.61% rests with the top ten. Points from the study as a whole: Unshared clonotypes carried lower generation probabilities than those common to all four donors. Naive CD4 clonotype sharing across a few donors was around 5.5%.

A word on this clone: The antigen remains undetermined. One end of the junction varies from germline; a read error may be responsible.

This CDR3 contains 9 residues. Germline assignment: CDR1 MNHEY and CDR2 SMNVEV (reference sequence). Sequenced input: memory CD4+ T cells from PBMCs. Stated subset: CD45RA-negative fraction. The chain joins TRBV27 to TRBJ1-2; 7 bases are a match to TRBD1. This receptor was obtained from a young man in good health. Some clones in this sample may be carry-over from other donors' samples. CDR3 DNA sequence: TGTGCCAGCAGTCCGAGGACAGGCTTC. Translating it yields CASSPRTGF.